One and the same sample provided the 24 T cell receptor beta chains below, sequenced in a study of blood T cell repertoires in COVID-19. TCRdb's table, derived via immunoSEQ multiplex PCR, lists solely in-frame clones and lacks some. The sample carries about 99,000 clones, 84% recorded once. Sequenced input: peripheral blood. All receptors derive from a man between 60 and 70 years old with acute or convalescent COVID-19.

This clone was seen a handful of times. The chain recombines TRBV28 with TRBJ2-2; 7 bases match TRBD2. CDR3 length equals 18 residues. Germline CDR1 is MDHEN and CDR2 is SYDVKM. Germline trimming cut 5 bases from V and 4 bases from J; bases unmatched to any gene: 16. The CDR3 reads CASSLLWGRARFTGELFF. The CDR3 DNA follows: TGTGCCAGCAGTCTCCTTTGGGGGAGGGCCCGATTCACCGGGGAGCTGTTTTTT. Full variable domain (rest looked up from reference TRBV28 and TRBJ2-2): DVKVTQSSRYLVKRTGEKVFLECVQDMDHENMFWYRQDPGLGLRLIYFSYDVKMKEKGDIPEGYSVSREKKERFSLILESASTNQTSMYLCASSLLWGRARFTGELFFGEGSRLTVL.

This clone has only a few counts. The V call is TRBV6-5, the J call TRBJ1-5; maybe TRBD1 (6 bases). CDR1 is MNHEY and CDR2 is SVGAGI in the germline V gene. The CDR3 is 13 amino acids. Trimming took off 6 bases at V and 7 bases at J, with 13 bases between the two ends. The CDR3 DNA sequence: TGTGCCAGCAGCTCGGTAGGGGGACAGCCCCAGCATTTT. It specifies CASSSVGGQPQHF.

This clone was seen only a few times. The rearrangement uses TRBV7-8 and TRBJ1-5; 10 bases map to TRBD1. This CDR3 contains 15 residues. The J segment lost 4 bases and the V segment lost 5 bases, leaving 5 bases of the junction unmatched. CDR1 is SGHVS, CDR2 FQNEAQ, per germline. The CDR3 loop reads CASSEDRGLNQPQHF. The CDR3 DNA follows: TGTGCCAGCAGCGAAGACAGGGGGCTAAATCAGCCCCAGCATTTT.

The rearrangement joins TRBV6-5 to TRBJ2-7; 10 nucleotides agree with TRBD1. CDR3 length: 14 amino acids. The germline CDR1 and CDR2 sequences are MNHEY and SVGAGI. J was trimmed by 4 bases and V by 6 bases; bases with no gene match: 6. CDR3 DNA sequence: TGTGCCAGCAGGCGGGACAGGGGTAATTACGAGCAGTACTTC. Its translation: CASRRDRGNYEQYF.

This clone appeared once. The gene calls are TRBV5-4 and TRBJ1-2, with 7 positions matching TRBD1. Per germline, CDR1 SGHNT and CDR2 YYREEE (reference sequence). With 3 bases clipped from V and 5 bases from J, the junction kept 4 bases outside the gene matches. The CDR3 covers 13 residues. The CDR3: CASSSTTGYGYTF. For the CDR3, the DNA is TGTGCCAGCAGCTCAACGACAGGGTATGGCTACACCTTC.

This clone appeared a few times. The genes are TRBV5-4 and TRBJ1-2, with D tentatively TRBD1 (6 bases). V was pared by 2 bases and J by 3 bases, with 11 bases between. Germline CDR1 is SGHNT and CDR2 is YYREEE (reference sequence). The CDR3 totals 14 residues. The CDR3 DNA is TGTGCCAGCAGCTTCAGGGGTGGCGACTATGGCTACACCTTC. Protein: CASSFRGGDYGYTF.

The chain recombines TRBV14 with TRBJ2-3; tentative D call: TRBD1 (5 bases). The V gene's germline CDR1 is SGHDN and CDR2 FVKESK. The CDR3 runs 15 residues. V lost 5 bases and J 0 bases, leaving 12 bases between the germline ends. The CDR3 region is CASSTQGPSTDTQYF. The CDR3 DNA reads TGTGCCAGCAGCACCCAGGGTCCTAGCACAGATACGCAGTATTTT.

The V and J genes are TRBV11-1 and TRBJ2-1, with D perhaps TRBD1 (5 bases). V lost 2 bases and J lost 7, with 9 bases in between. The CDR3 sequence is 13 residues long. The germline CDR1 and CDR2 sequences are SGHAT and FQDESV (reference sequence). CDR3 residues: CASSLIQGNEQFF. CDR3 nucleotides: TGTGCCAGCAGCTTAATTCAGGGAAATGAGCAGTTCTTC.

This clone has a single count. The V gene is TRBV3-1 (or the pseudogene TRBV3-2), the J gene TRBJ1-2, with TRBD1 matching 8 bases. The CDR3 is 14 amino acids. In germline, CDR1 is LGHDT, CDR2 YNNKEL (reference sequence). V gave up 1 base and J gave up 8 bases; unmatched junction bases: 6. The chain's CDR3 is CASSQAQGARGYTF. CDR3 bases: TGTGCCAGCAGCCAAGCTCAGGGGGCGCGAGGCTACACCTTC.

The rearrangement links TRBV15 to TRBJ2-7, with a weak D call TRBD1 (5 bases). The CDR3 loop spans 13 amino acids. V lost 2 bases to trimming and J lost 1 base, with 6 bases between them. The germline V gene encodes CDR1 LNHNV and CDR2 YYDKDF (reference sequence). Written as DNA, the CDR3 is TGTGCCACCAGCAGACGACAGTCCTACGAGCAGTACTTC. Translation gives CATSRRQSYEQYF.

This clone came up once. The chain has TRBV5-6 and TRBJ1-2, with 7 bases identical to TRBD1. CDR1 and CDR2 (germline): SGHDT, YYEEEE. With V trimmed by 4 bases and J by 6 bases, 6 bases remained unmatched. This CDR3 has 13 amino acids. CDR3 in DNA: TGTGCCAGCAGCAAAACAGGGGAGCATGGCTACACCTTC. Protein product: CASSKTGEHGYTF. Using reference TRBV5-6 and TRBJ1-2 for the parts outside the CDR3, the full variable domain is DAGVTQSPTHLIKTRGQQVTLRCSPKSGHDTVSWYQQALGQGPQFIFQYYEEEERQRGNFPDRFSGHQFPNYSSELNVNALLLGDSALYLCASSKTGEHGYTFGSGTRLTVV.

This clone was seen once. The rearrangement links TRBV19 to TRBJ1-1; unclear D gene. The CDR3 covers 12 residues. Germline V lookup: CDR1 LNHDA, CDR2 SQIVND (reference sequence). V lost 5 bases, J lost 5 bases, and 9 bases lay in between. The CDR3 region has the DNA TGTGCCAGTAGTCCCAGGAGGACTGAAGCTTTCTTT. Protein product: CASSPRRTEAFF. The whole variable domain, remainder taken from reference TRBV19 and TRBJ1-1, is DGGITQSPKYLFRKEGQNVTLSCEQNLNHDAMYWYRQDPGQGLRLIYYSQIVNDFQKGDIAEGYSVSREKKESFPLTVTSAQKNPTAFYLCASSPRRTEAFFGQGTRLTVV.

This clone has just one count. This CDR3 reads CASSLARQGRAFF. The CDR3 nucleotides are TGTGCCAGCAGCTTAGCGAGGCAGGGTCGAGCTTTCTTT. The chain couples TRBV7-2 to TRBJ1-1; D is perhaps TRBD1 (5 bases). V was trimmed by 0 bases and J by 10 bases, leaving 12 bases between them. The CDR3 spans 13 residues. Germline-derived CDR1 and CDR2 are SGHTA and FQGNSA.

V usage is TRBV7-8 and J usage is TRBJ2-7, with a weak D call TRBD2 (6 bases). The V gene lost 3 bases and the J gene lost 3 bases, with 12 bases spanning the gap. Germline-derived CDR1 and CDR2 are SGHVS and FQNEAQ. The CDR3 covers 14 residues. The CDR3 DNA reads as TGTGCCAGCAGCTTGGGACTTAGCGTCTACGAGCAGTACTTC. Residues: CASSLGLSVYEQYF.

At least ten counts were recorded for this clone. The chain uses TRBV12-3 or TRBV12-4 and TRBJ1-2, with D perhaps TRBD1 (5 bases). Trimming left V 5 bases short and J 5 bases short, with 12 bases between. The length of the CDR3 is 13 residues. The CDR3 region is CASSPMTAYGYTF. Written as DNA, the CDR3 is TGTGCCAGCAGTCCAATGACAGCGTATGGCTACACCTTC.

In DNA, the CDR3 is TGTGCCAGCAGCCAGGGGGTGCTGTATGGCTACACCTTC. Protein sequence: CASSQGVLYGYTF. This chain uses TRBV9 with TRBJ1-2; 7 bases are shared with TRBD1. With 4 bases clipped from V and 5 bases from J, the junction kept 5 bases outside the gene matches. Germline assignment: CDR1 SGDLS and CDR2 YYNGEE. The CDR3 consists of 13 residues.

This clone was seen once. The V call is TRBV6-5, the J call TRBJ1-1; maybe TRBD1 (5 bases). CDR3 length equals 15 residues. The V gene lost 6 bases and the J gene lost 0 bases, with 14 bases spanning the gap. Germline CDR1 MNHEY, CDR2 SVGAGI. The CDR3 here is CASRRGGYMNTEAFF. The CDR3 DNA follows: TGTGCCAGCAGAAGGGGAGGCTACATGAACACTGAAGCTTTCTTT.

In its sample, this clone was seen a few times. This chain joins TRBV7-8 and TRBJ1-2; a possible D gene is TRBD1 (6 bases). The CDR3 has 13 amino acids. Germline V lookup: CDR1 SGHVS, CDR2 FQNEAQ. Trimming took off 6 bases at V and 5 bases at J, with 13 bases between the two ends. The CDR3 nucleotides are TGTGCCAGCAGACAAACCGGACAGTATGGCTACACCTTC. It encodes CASRQTGQYGYTF.

The chain has TRBV15 and TRBJ2-2; the D is unclear. The germline V gene encodes CDR1 LNHNV and CDR2 YYDKDF (reference sequence). This CDR3 spans 12 amino acids. Trimming cost V 3 bases and J 5 bases, with 4 bases left between them. This CDR3 is CATSSNTGELFF. The CDR3 region has the DNA TGTGCCACCAGCAGCAATACCGGGGAGCTGTTTTTT.

The chain has TRBV10-3 and TRBJ1-1; 9 bases fit TRBD1. CDR3 length: 13 amino acids. The germline V gene encodes CDR1 ENHRY and CDR2 SYGVKD. Trimming cost V 7 bases and J 7 bases; bases outside gene matches: 7. In DNA, the CDR3 is TGTGCCATCATCACGGACAGGGGCGATGAAGCTTTCTTT. Residues: CAIITDRGDEAFF.

This rearrangement joins TRBV18 to TRBJ1-1; tentatively, D is TRBD1 (5 bases). The CDR3 is 14 residues long. Germline V gene lookup returns CDR1 KGHSH and CDR2 LQKENI. Trimming took off 3 bases at V and 3 bases at J, with 11 bases between the two ends. CDR3 in amino acids: CASSPRGGDTEAFF. Here the CDR3 DNA reads TGTGCCAGCTCACCGCGCGGGGGGGACACTGAAGCTTTCTTT.

V and J are TRBV7-2 and TRBJ1-2, with 11 bases identical to TRBD1. The germline V gene has CDR1 SGHTA and CDR2 FQGNSA. V was pared by 5 bases and J by 3 bases, with 5 bases of the junction left unmatched. The CDR3 is 15 amino acids. CDR3 nucleotides: TGTGCCAGCAGCAAGGGACAGGGGGAGTACTATGGCTACACCTTC. Protein: CASSKGQGEYYGYTF. Combining the CDR3 with reference TRBV7-2 and TRBJ1-2 gives the whole variable domain GAGVSQSPSNKVTEKGKDVELRCDPISGHTALYWYRQSLGQGLEFLIYFQGNSAPDKSGLPSDRFSAERTGGSVSTLTIQRTQQEDSAVYLCASSKGQGEYYGYTFGSGTRLTVV.

V and J are TRBV7-9 and TRBJ2-7, with TRBD2 matching 11 bases. Germline V gives CDR1 SEHNR, CDR2 FQNEAQ (reference sequence). V lost 1 base to trimming and J lost 7 bases; unmatched junction nucleotides: 9. The CDR3 has 16 residues. The CDR3 nucleotides read TGTGCCAGCAGCTTAGTCGTAGTAGCGGGAGGGGAAGAGCAGTACGTC. Translation gives CASSLVVVAGGEEQYV.

This sequence joins TRBV29-1 and TRBJ2-1, with 8 positions matching TRBD1. The CDR3 runs to 14 residues. The germline V gene encodes CDR1 SQVTM and CDR2 ANQGSEA. With 1 base clipped from V and 7 bases from J, the junction kept 6 bases outside the gene matches. CDR3 sequence: CSVEGGQGANEQFF. CDR3 in DNA: TGCAGCGTTGAAGGCGGGCAGGGGGCGAATGAGCAGTTCTTC.